The 27 T cell receptor beta chains reported below all come from one sample, sequenced in a study of blood T cell repertoires in COVID-19. TCRdb keeps only in-frame clones here, not all; method: immunoSEQ multiplex PCR. The profile shows about 220,000 clones, about 87% of them singletons. The sequenced material came from PBMCs or T cells enriched from blood (not recorded which). These receptors were obtained from a woman aged 25 to 39 who had recovered from COVID-19.

The chain recombines TRBV5-1 with TRBJ2-7; 9 positions match TRBD1. Germline-derived CDR1 and CDR2 are SGHRS and YFSETQ. With V trimmed by 4 bases and J by 7 bases, 15 bases remained unmatched. The CDR3 extends over 16 amino acids. For the CDR3, the DNA is TGCGCCAGCAGCGAAGTCCCGGGACAGGGAAGTTATGAGCAGTACTTC. It codes for CASSEVPGQGSYEQYF.

This chain connects TRBV19 to TRBJ1-3, with D unresolved. The CDR3 runs to 14 residues. From germline, CDR1 is LNHDA and CDR2 SQIVND (reference sequence). V lost 6 bases and J lost 0, with 9 bases in between. For the CDR3, the DNA is TGTGCCAGTAGCCTGGGAGACTCTGGAAACACCATATATTTT. It yields the protein CASSLGDSGNTIYF. Using reference TRBV19 and TRBJ1-3 for the parts outside the CDR3, the full variable domain is DGGITQSPKYLFRKEGQNVTLSCEQNLNHDAMYWYRQDPGQGLRLIYYSQIVNDFQKGDIAEGYSVSREKKESFPLTVTSAQKNPTAFYLCASSLGDSGNTIYFGEGSWLTVV.

The chain carries TRBV27 and TRBJ2-7; weak D call: TRBD1 (5 bases). Germline V lookup: CDR1 MNHEY, CDR2 SMNVEV (reference sequence). The CDR3 totals 13 residues. V lost 5 bases to trimming and J lost 4 bases, with 12 bases between them. DNA of the CDR3: TGTGCCAGCAGTGCGTCTCAGGGTTACGAGCAGTACTTC. It is translated as CASSASQGYEQYF.

This sequence joins TRBV16 and TRBJ2-1; D gene uncertain. Between the trimmed V and J ends, which lost 2 bases and 6 bases, there was a span of 5 bases. This CDR3 comprises 12 residues. Germline CDR1 and CDR2: KGHSY and FQNENV. CDR3 residues: CASSQVSNEQFF. The CDR3, as DNA: TGTGCCAGCAGCCAAGTGAGCAATGAGCAGTTCTTC.

The genes are TRBV6-5 and TRBJ1-2; tentative D call: TRBD1 (5 bases). This CDR3 region has 13 residues. The germline V gene has CDR1 MNHEY and CDR2 SVGAGI. The ends were cut back, 11 bases at V and 1 base at J, with 14 bases in the middle. The CDR3 loop reads CASRGIRNYGYTF. As DNA, the CDR3 is TGTGCCTCCCGGGGGATCCGTAACTATGGCTACACCTTC.

The rearrangement joins TRBV6-1 to TRBJ2-3, with 15 bases identical to TRBD2. CDR1 is MNHNS, CDR2 SASEGT, per germline. V dropped 1 base and J dropped 5; count of bases not matched to a gene: 7. This CDR3 region has 18 residues. CDR3: CASSEGRTSGGAEDTQYF. In nucleotides, the CDR3 is TGTGCCAGCAGTGAAGGGCGGACTAGCGGGGGGGCTGAAGATACGCAGTATTTT.

The J gene is TRBJ2-3, the V gene TRBV15; tentatively, D is TRBD2 (6 bases). Germline-derived CDR1 and CDR2 are LNHNV and YYDKDF (reference sequence). V lost 1 base, J lost 1 base, and 12 bases lay in between. The length of the CDR3 is 16 residues. This CDR3 is CATSRGTSGRTDTQYF. The CDR3 DNA reads as TGTGCCACCAGCAGAGGGACCAGCGGGCGCACAGATACGCAGTATTTT.

There are a few counts of this clone. This chain connects TRBV24-1 to TRBJ2-3, with D unresolved. Per the germline V gene, CDR1 is KGHDR and CDR2 is SFDVKD. This CDR3 comprises 16 residues. V was pared by 4 bases and J by 0 bases, with 13 bases between. Here the CDR3 reads CATSESDTLSTDTQYF. CDR3 coding DNA: TGTGCCACCAGTGAGTCAGACACTCTTAGCACAGATACGCAGTATTTT.

The CDR3 DNA sequence: TGTGCCAGCAGCATAGCCGGGACAGGGGGCTACAATGAGCAGTTCTTC. Translation: CASSIAGTGGYNEQFF. The chain combines TRBV5-5 with TRBJ2-1; 11 bases fit TRBD1. CDR1 is SGHKS, CDR2 YYEKEE, per germline (reference sequence). The CDR3 sequence is 16 residues long. V shed 4 bases, J shed 3 bases, and the junction held 6 bases outside the gene matches.

This chain uses TRBV27 with TRBJ1-2; possibly TRBD1 for D (5 bases). Germline CDR1 reads MNHEY; CDR2 reads SMNVEV (reference sequence). The V gene lost 6 bases and the J gene lost 6 bases, with 14 bases spanning the gap. This CDR3 is 13 amino acids long. The CDR3 DNA sequence: TGTGCCAGCAGGGCGAACAGGATGGATGGCTACACCTTC. This sequence encodes CASRANRMDGYTF.

The V gene is TRBV25-1, the J gene TRBJ1-2; the D is unclear. Trimming took 4 bases from V and 3 from J, leaving 12 bases between them. Germline V gene lookup returns CDR1 MGHDK and CDR2 SYGVNS. The CDR3 is made up of 14 amino acids. This chain's CDR3 is CASSGKQRDYGYTF. In nucleotides, the CDR3 is TGTGCCAGCAGTGGAAAACAGAGAGACTATGGCTACACCTTC.

The chain is built from TRBV3-1 (or the pseudogene TRBV3-2) and TRBJ1-6; tentatively, D is TRBD1 (5 bases). The CDR3 extends over 16 amino acids. Trimming shortened V by 2 bases and J by 7 bases, and 15 bases separated the two germline ends. CDR1 and CDR2 (germline): LGHDT, YNNKEL (reference sequence). As DNA, the CDR3 is TGTGCCAGCAGCCAACTCCCCGACAGCCACAATTCACCCCTCCACTTT. Translation gives CASSQLPDSHNSPLHF.

The CDR3 sequence is CATSDHRQGETQYF. For the CDR3, the DNA is TGTGCCACCAGTGATCACAGACAGGGGGAGACCCAGTACTTC. This sequence joins TRBV24-1 and TRBJ2-5; 8 positions match TRBD1. Germline values: CDR1 KGHDR, CDR2 SFDVKD. The CDR3 extends over 14 amino acids. V lost 3 bases and J lost 5; bases outside the gene matches: 4.

Comments on this clone: This same CDR3 is encoded by further DNA sequences in the sample. The J gene is TRBJ2-1, the V gene TRBV27, with D tentatively TRBD1 (6 bases). Germline-derived CDR1 and CDR2 are MNHEY and SMNVEV (reference sequence). There are 12 residues in the CDR3. Trimming removed 5 bases from V and 7 bases from J, with 9 bases in between. This CDR3 reads CASSLRGNEQFF. The CDR3 nucleotides are TGTGCCAGCAGTCTAAGGGGGAATGAGCAGTTCTTC.

The chain employs TRBV29-1 and TRBJ2-7; TRBD1 aligns across 8 bases. This CDR3 has 12 amino acids. CDR1 is SQVTM and CDR2 is ANQGSEA in the germline V gene. With V trimmed by 4 bases and J by 1 base, 0 bases remained unmatched. In DNA, the CDR3 is TGCAGCGTTGGGACAGGGTCCTACGAGCAGTACTTC. This translates into CSVGTGSYEQYF.

The genes are TRBV7-9 and TRBJ1-2; no reliable D call. Trimming removed 3 bases at V and 5 bases at J, with 7 bases between. The CDR3 has 12 residues. Germline CDR1 SEHNR, CDR2 FQNEAQ (reference sequence). The CDR3 DNA sequence: TGTGCCAGCAGCTTGGAACTATATGGCTACACCTTC. Its protein product is CASSLELYGYTF.

The CDR3 coding sequence is TGCGCCAGCAGCCAAGACGTAACAGGGGGCAGGAATCAGCCCCAGCATTTT. Translated, it gives CASSQDVTGGRNQPQHF. This sequence joins TRBV4-3 and TRBJ1-5; 9 bases are shared with TRBD1. Looked up from germline, CDR1 is LGHNA and CDR2 is YSLEER. V shed 0 bases, J shed 4 bases, and the junction held 7 bases outside the gene matches. The CDR3 runs 17 residues.

The CDR3 protein is CASSLAQENSPLHF. The DNA for the CDR3 is TGTGCCAGCAGCTTAGCACAGGAAAATTCACCCCTCCACTTT. V is TRBV11-2 and J is TRBJ1-6; D might be TRBD1 (5 bases). This CDR3 contains 14 residues. Germline CDR1 SGHAT, CDR2 FQNNGV. V dropped 1 base and J dropped 7 bases, with 8 bases sitting between them. Full variable domain (remainder filled in from reference TRBV11-2 and TRBJ1-6): EAGVAQSPRYKIIEKRQSVAFWCNPISGHATLYWYQQILGQGPKLLIQFQNNGVVDDSQLPKDRFSAERLKGVDSTLKIQPAKLEDSAVYLCASSLAQENSPLHFGNGTRLTVT.

V usage is TRBV14 and J usage is TRBJ2-5; D is unresolved. This CDR3 comprises 15 residues. Germline CDR1 SGHDN, CDR2 FVKESK. V shed 0 bases and J shed 6 bases, with 14 bases lying between them. This chain's CDR3 is CASSQDRFGSKTQYF. CDR3 nucleotides: TGTGCCAGCAGCCAAGACAGGTTTGGATCGAAGACCCAGTACTTC.

The V and J genes are TRBV19 and TRBJ2-7; TRBD1 matches at 7 bases. The V gene's germline CDR1 is LNHDA and CDR2 SQIVND (reference sequence). This CDR3 region has 15 residues. J lost 0 bases, V lost 5 bases, and 7 bases had no gene match. CDR3 in amino acids: CASSPQDRSSYEQYF. The CDR3 region has the DNA TGTGCCAGTAGTCCCCAGGACAGGAGCTCCTACGAGCAGTACTTC.

The rearrangement links TRBV4-3 to TRBJ1-2, with 9 bases fitting TRBD1. J lost 6 bases, V lost 7 bases, and 12 bases had no gene match. Looked up from germline, CDR1 is LGHNA and CDR2 is YSLEER. This CDR3 is built from 15 residues. The CDR3 sequence is CASTTSGQGFDGYTF. The CDR3 coding sequence is TGCGCCAGCACCACTTCGGGACAGGGTTTTGATGGCTACACCTTC.

V and J are TRBV4-3 and TRBJ2-2; D unresolved. The CDR3 is made up of 16 amino acids. V was shortened by 3 bases and J by 0 bases, with 11 bases between the two germline ends. Germline CDR1 LGHNA, CDR2 YSLEER. The DNA for the CDR3 is TGCGCCAGCAGCCAGAAGCGCGAAACGAACACCGGGGAGCTGTTTTTT. Encoded protein: CASSQKRETNTGELFF.

The chain combines TRBV7-2 with TRBJ1-1; 9 nucleotides match TRBD1. The germline CDR1 and CDR2 sequences are SGHTA and FQGNSA. The CDR3 is 15 amino acids. Losses at the gene ends were 4 bases for V and 5 bases for J; bases not matched to a gene: 8. This CDR3 is CASSSQGAMGTEAFF. DNA of the CDR3: TGTGCCAGCAGCTCACAGGGGGCGATGGGAACTGAAGCTTTCTTT.

The chain recombines TRBV6-1 with TRBJ1-4; D is undetermined. CDR1 MNHNS and CDR2 SASEGT come from the germline V gene. V lost 3 bases and J 0 bases, leaving 8 bases between the germline ends. This CDR3 has 15 amino acids. The CDR3 spells CASSDTPATNEKLFF. CDR3 coding DNA: TGTGCCAGCAGTGACACACCCGCAACTAATGAAAAACTGTTTTTT.

The rearrangement links TRBV25-1 to TRBJ2-1; 8 nucleotides align to TRBD1. The CDR3 consists of 16 residues. The V segment lost 3 bases and the J segment 5 bases; nucleotides outside the gene matches: 9. Germline assignment: CDR1 MGHDK and CDR2 SYGVNS. CDR3 coding DNA: TGTGCCAGCAGTGATTCCCGACAGGGGCAAAACAATGAGCAGTTCTTC. It encodes CASSDSRQGQNNEQFF.

This rearrangement joins TRBV5-1 to TRBJ2-1, with a weak D call TRBD1 (5 bases). Trimming removed 0 bases at V and 4 bases at J, with 14 bases between. The V gene's germline CDR1 is SGHRS and CDR2 YFSETQ. The CDR3 extends over 16 amino acids. This chain's CDR3 is CASSLEVGVAYNEQFF. The CDR3 nucleotides read TGCGCCAGCAGCTTGGAAGTAGGGGTGGCGTACAATGAGCAGTTCTTC.

The chain couples TRBV7-9 to TRBJ1-2, with D tentatively TRBD1 (6 bases). The CDR3 runs to 12 residues. The germline V and J ends were trimmed by 8 bases and 3 bases, with 10 bases remaining between them. Germline lookup yields CDR1 SEHNR and CDR2 FQNEAQ (reference sequence). The CDR3 sequence: CASRPGDYGYTF. The CDR3 nucleotides are TGTGCCAGCCGACCAGGGGACTATGGCTACACCTTC.